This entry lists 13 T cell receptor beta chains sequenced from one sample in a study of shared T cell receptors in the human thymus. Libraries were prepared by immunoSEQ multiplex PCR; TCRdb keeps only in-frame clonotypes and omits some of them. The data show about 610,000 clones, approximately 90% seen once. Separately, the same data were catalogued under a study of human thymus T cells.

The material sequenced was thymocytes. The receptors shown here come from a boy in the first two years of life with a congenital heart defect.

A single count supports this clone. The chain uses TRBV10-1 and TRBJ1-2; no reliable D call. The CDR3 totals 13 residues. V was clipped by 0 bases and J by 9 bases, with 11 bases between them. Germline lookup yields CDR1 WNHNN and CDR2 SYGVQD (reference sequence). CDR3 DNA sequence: TGCGCCAGCAGTGAGTCGAAACCGGGGAGCTACACCTTC. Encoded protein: CASSESKPGSYTF.

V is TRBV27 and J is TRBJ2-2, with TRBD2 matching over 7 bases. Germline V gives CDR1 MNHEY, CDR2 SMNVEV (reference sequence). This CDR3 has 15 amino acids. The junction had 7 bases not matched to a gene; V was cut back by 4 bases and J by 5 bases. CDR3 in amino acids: CASSYSLSGTGELFF. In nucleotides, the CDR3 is TGTGCCAGCAGTTATAGTCTTAGCGGGACCGGGGAGCTGTTTTTT.

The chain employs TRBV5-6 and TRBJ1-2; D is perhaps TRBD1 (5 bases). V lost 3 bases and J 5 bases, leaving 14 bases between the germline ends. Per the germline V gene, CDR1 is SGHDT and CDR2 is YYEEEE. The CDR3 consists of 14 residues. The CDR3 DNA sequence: TGTGCCAGCAGCTCCAACTCAGGGTTTTATGGCTACACCTTC. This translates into CASSSNSGFYGYTF.

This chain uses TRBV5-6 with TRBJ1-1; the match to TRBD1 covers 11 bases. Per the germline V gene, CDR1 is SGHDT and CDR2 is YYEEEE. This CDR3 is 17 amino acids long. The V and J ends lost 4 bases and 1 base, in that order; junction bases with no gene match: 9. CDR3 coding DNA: TGTGCCAGCAGCGCAGGACAGGGGGCAGGCGCGAACACTGAAGCTTTCTTT. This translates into CASSAGQGAGANTEAFF.

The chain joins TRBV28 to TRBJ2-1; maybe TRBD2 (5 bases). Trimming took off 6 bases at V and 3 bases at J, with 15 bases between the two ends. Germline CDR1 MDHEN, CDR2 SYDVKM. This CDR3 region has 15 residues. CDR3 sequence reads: CASRASGSVYNEQFF. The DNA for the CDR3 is TGTGCCAGCAGGGCCTCGGGGAGCGTCTACAATGAGCAGTTCTTC.

As DNA, the CDR3 is TGTGCCAGCAGCCCGTTAACAGGGACTAGCGGGAAAGAGACCCAGTACTTC. Translating it yields CASSPLTGTSGKETQYF. This chain joins TRBV28 and TRBJ2-5; 13 bases map to TRBD2. Germline V gene lookup returns CDR1 MDHEN and CDR2 SYDVKM. The J segment lost 3 bases and the V segment lost 6 bases, leaving 10 bases of the junction unmatched. The CDR3 contains 17 residues.

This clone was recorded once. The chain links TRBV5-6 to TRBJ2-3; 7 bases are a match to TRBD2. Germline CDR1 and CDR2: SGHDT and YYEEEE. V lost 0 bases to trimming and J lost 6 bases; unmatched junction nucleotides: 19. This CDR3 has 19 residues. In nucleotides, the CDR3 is TGTGCCAGCAGCTTGGGCCCTCGAGATCACGGGCGGGAGAGCGATACGCAGTATTTT. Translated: CASSLGPRDHGRESDTQYF.

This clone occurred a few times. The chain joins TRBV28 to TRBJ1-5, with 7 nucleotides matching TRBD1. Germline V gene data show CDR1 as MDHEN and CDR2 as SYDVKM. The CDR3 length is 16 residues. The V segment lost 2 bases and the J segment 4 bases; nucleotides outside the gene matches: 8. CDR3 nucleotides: TGTGCCAGCAGTTTAAAAACAGGGGATTGGAATCAGCCCCAGCATTTT. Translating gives CASSLKTGDWNQPQHF.

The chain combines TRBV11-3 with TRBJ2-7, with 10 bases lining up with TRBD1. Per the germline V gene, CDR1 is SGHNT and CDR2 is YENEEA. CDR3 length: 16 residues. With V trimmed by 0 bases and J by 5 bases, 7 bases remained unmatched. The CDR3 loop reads CASSLDGTGVLDEQYF. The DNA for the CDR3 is TGTGCCAGCAGCTTAGATGGGACAGGGGTTTTGGACGAGCAGTACTTC.

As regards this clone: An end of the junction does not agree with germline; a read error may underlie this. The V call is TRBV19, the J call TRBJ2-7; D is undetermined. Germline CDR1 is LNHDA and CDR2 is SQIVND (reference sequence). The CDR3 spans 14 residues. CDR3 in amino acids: CASSLETPSYEQYF. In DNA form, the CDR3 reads TGTGCCAGTAGTTTAGAGACACCCTCCTACGAGCAGTACTTC.

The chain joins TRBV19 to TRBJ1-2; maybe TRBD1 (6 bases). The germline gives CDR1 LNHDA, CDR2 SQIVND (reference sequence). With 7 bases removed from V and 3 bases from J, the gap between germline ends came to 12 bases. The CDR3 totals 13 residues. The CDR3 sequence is CASKRGGDYGYTF. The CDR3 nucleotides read TGTGCCAGTAAAAGGGGGGGAGACTATGGCTACACCTTC.

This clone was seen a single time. The DNA for the CDR3 is TGCGCCAGCAGCCGACACCGGGACATAGCCTACGAGCAGTACTTC. It codes for CASSRHRDIAYEQYF. The V gene is TRBV4-3, the J gene TRBJ2-7, with D possibly TRBD1 on 6 matching bases. V was shortened by 4 bases and J by 2 bases, with 15 bases between the two germline ends. Looked up from germline, CDR1 is LGHNA and CDR2 is YSLEER. The CDR3 is made up of 15 amino acids.

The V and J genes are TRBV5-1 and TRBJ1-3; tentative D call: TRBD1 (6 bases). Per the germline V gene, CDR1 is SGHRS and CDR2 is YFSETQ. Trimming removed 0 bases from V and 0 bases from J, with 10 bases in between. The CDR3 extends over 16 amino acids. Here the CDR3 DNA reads TGCGCCAGCAGCTTGGGTACAGGGAGCTCTGGAAACACCATATATTTT. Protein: CASSLGTGSSGNTIYF. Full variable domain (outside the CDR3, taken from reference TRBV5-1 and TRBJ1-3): KAGVTQTPRYLIKTRGQQVTLSCSPISGHRSVSWYQQTPGQGLQFLFEYFSETQRNKGNFPGRFSGRQFSNSRSEMNVSTLELGDSALYLCASSLGTGSSGNTIYFGEGSWLTVV.